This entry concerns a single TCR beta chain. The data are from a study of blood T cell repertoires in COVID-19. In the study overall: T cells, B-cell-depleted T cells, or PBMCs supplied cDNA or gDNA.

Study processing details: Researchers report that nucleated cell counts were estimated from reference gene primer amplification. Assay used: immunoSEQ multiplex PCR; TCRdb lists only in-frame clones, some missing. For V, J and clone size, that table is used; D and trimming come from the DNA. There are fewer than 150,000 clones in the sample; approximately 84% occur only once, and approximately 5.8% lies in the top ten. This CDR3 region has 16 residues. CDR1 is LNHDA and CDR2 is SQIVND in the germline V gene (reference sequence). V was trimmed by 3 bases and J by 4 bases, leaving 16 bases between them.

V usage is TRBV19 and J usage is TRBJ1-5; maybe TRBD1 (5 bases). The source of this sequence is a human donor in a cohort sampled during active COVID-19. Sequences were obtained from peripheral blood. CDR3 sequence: CASSILLQALNQPQHF. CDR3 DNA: TGTGCCAGTAGTATTCTGTTACAGGCCTTGAATCAGCCCCAGCATTTT.